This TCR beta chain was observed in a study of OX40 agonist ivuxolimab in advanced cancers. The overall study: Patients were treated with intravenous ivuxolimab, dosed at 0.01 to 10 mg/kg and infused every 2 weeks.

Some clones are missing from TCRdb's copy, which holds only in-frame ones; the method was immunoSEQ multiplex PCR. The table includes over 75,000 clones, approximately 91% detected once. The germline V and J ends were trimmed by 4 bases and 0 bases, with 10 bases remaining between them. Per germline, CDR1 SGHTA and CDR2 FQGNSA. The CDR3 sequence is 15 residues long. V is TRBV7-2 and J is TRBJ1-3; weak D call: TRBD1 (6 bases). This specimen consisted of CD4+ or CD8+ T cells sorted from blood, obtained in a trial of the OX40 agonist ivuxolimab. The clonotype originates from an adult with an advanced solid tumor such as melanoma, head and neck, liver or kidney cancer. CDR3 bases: TGTGCCAGCAGCTCGACAGGCGTCTCTGGAAACACCATATATTTT. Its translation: CASSSTGVSGNTIYF.